This T cell receptor beta chain was profiled in a study of identical twins. Among all donors, each was a healthy Caucasian. A universal primer binding site was introduced by template switching. The final cDNA contained unique molecular identifiers. TCRdb re-analysed the 5' RACE reads in MiXCR, keeping a single row per CDR3 protein. The table lists hundreds of thousands of distinct CDR3 sequences, about 12% of them singletons. Study results and limitations: The study found weaker excess twin sharing in beta out-of-frame sequences. Zero-insertion analyses were open to partial confounding by invariant MAIT and iNKT cells.

The CDR3 has 14 residues. V was pared by 8 bases and J by 2 bases, with 15 bases between. Details on this clonotype: What it binds is not known.

The same specimen was also included in a second study, on yellow fever vaccine responses in identical twins.

This chain links TRBV23-1 with TRBJ2-5; D is unresolved. TRBV23-1 is classed as an ORF, of uncertain function. This clonotype originated in a woman aged 18-29 years in good health. Sequenced: PBMCs. The CDR3 loop is CASPKADQQETQYF. The CDR3 bases are TGCGCCAGCCCGAAGGCGGACCAACAAGAGACCCAGTACTTC.